This record concerns one T cell receptor (beta chain) sequence. The data stem from a study of blood T cell repertoires in COVID-19. Study-level background: From T cells, B-cell-depleted T cells, or PBMCs came the material, which was cDNA or gDNA.

Per the original methods: How many nucleated cells were present was estimated from reference gene primer amplification. The assay was immunoSEQ multiplex PCR, and TCRdb's table has in-frame clones only and misses some. Clone size and the V and J calls come from that table; the DNA yielded D and trimming. The table lists 270,000 or so clones, 70% to 90% of them singletons. V trimming: 6 bases; J trimming: 3 bases; junction bases outside the gene matches: 7. The CDR3 totals 15 residues. Per the germline V gene, CDR1 is MGHRA and CDR2 is YSYEKL. Participants spanned ages about 18 to 90 years and resided in some 22 US areas.

This receptor was identified in a woman under 40 with acute COVID-19. The sequenced sample was PBMCs or T cells enriched from blood (not recorded which). The rearrangement links TRBV4-1 to TRBJ2-4, with TRBD1 identical over 8 bases. CDR3 nucleotide sequence: TGCGCCAGCAGTTCGCCAGGGGGCCTCAAAAACATTCAGTACTTC. Residues: CASSSPGGLKNIQYF.